This note documents a single T cell receptor beta chain sequence. Trimming cost V 7 bases and J 0 bases, with 9 bases left between them. The CDR3 totals 14 residues. Germline CDR1 reads SGHVS; CDR2 reads FNYEAQ. The protocol was immunoSEQ multiplex PCR, while the TCRdb copy is restricted to in-frame clones and leaves out a portion. The table has 65,000 to 90,000 clones, over 75% seen once. The data originate from a study of OX40 agonist ivuxolimab in advanced cancers. Study information: Dose-escalation cases comprised hepatocellular carcinoma, melanoma, renal cell or head and neck cancer. Prior anti-PD-1, anti-PD-L1 or anti-CTLA-4 therapy was allowed; less than 45% had some.

Here the sequenced sample was CD4+ or CD8+ T cells sorted from blood, taken in a trial of the OX40 agonist ivuxolimab. This chain joins TRBV7-6 and TRBJ1-4; tentative D call: TRBD1 (6 bases). The sequence was obtained from an adult with an advanced solid tumor such as melanoma, head and neck, liver or kidney cancer. DNA for the CDR3: TGTGCCAGCAACACAGGGTCAACTAATGAAAAACTGTTTTTT. This gives the protein CASNTGSTNEKLFF.